These T cell receptor beta chains were read from a single sample in a study of tumor-infiltrating lymphocytes in oesophageal squamous cell carcinoma. TCRdb passed the PCR reads through MiXCR, listing each CDR3 protein once. The table includes fewer than 15,000 distinct CDR3 sequences, approximately 50% detected once. The sample consisted of normal esophageal tissue next to the tumor. These receptors were collected from a male donor with esophageal squamous cell carcinoma. Both conserved end residues are part of each CDR3. D genes are given only for firm matches. Clone size, where shown, is once, few, many, or a class for clones that have expanded.

NA	TRBV24-1	TRBJ2-5	NA	CATSRGQETQYF	TGTGCCACCAGTCGGGGCCAAGAGACCCAGTACTTC
NA	TRBV27	TRBJ2-7	NA	CASSWKLVGEQYF	TGTGCCAGCAGTTGGAAGTTGGTGGGCGAGCAGTACTTC
NA	TRBV29-1	TRBJ1-3	NA	CSVVGGAGNTIYF	TGCAGCGTTGTTGGGGGGGCTGGAAACACCATATATTTT
many	TRBV5-1	TRBJ2-3	NA	CASSLEVADTQYF	TGCGCCAGCAGCTTGGAGGTTGCAGATACGCAGTATTTT
NA	TRBV24-1	TRBJ2-3	NA	CATSGGFSQYF	TGTGCCACCAGTGGGGGATTTTCGCAGTATTTT
medium-sized	TRBV7-6	TRBJ2-7	NA	CASSPLAAGTGHEQYF	TGTGCCAGCAGCCCCCTGGCCGCAGGCACAGGCCACGAGCAGTACTTC
many	TRBV5-4	TRBJ2-2	NA	CASSPGGDGELFF	TGTGCCAGCAGCCCCGGCGGGGACGGGGAGCTGTTTTTT
NA	TRBV7-2	TRBJ2-7	NA	CASSLVVFSYEQYF	TGTGCCAGCAGCTTAGTTGTTTTCTCCTACGAGCAGTACTTC
NA	TRBV7-2	TRBJ2-5	NA	CASSVTPGGVTQYF	TGTGCCAGCAGCGTGACCCCAGGAGGTGTGACCCAGTACTTC
NA	TRBV19	TRBJ1-2	NA	CASSSPTTGNYGYTF	TGTGCCAGTAGTTCGCCTACTACAGGAAACTATGGCTACACCTTC
NA	TRBV10-1	TRBJ1-1	NA	CASIGWGTMNTEAFF	TGCGCCAGCATTGGGTGGGGTACGATGAACACTGAAGCTTTCTTT
NA	TRBV5-4	TRBJ2-2	TRBD2	CASSFRTSGNTGELFF	TGTGCCAGCAGCTTCCGCACTAGCGGGAACACCGGGGAGCTGTTTTTT
NA	TRBV19	TRBJ2-7	TRBD1	CASSIDPGGSSYNEQYF	TGTGCCAGTAGTATAGACCCAGGGGGAAGTTCCTACAATGAGCAGTACTTC
NA	TRBV7-8	TRBJ1-2	NA	CASSRGTESYGYTF	TGTGCCAGCAGTCGAGGGACGGAGAGCTATGGCTACACCTTC
medium-sized	TRBV7-9	TRBJ2-7	NA	CASSLAGVRSYEQYF	TGTGCCAGCAGCTTAGCGGGGGTCAGATCCTACGAGCAGTACTTC
few	TRBV7-3	TRBJ2-1	TRBD2	CASSLRLAGRSYNEQFF	TGTGCCAGCAGCTTACGACTAGCGGGACGTTCCTACAATGAGCAGTTCTTC
many	TRBV10-3	TRBJ2-5	TRBD1	CAIRDRGQGETQYF	TGTGCCATCAGGGACAGGGGGCAGGGGGAGACCCAGTACTTC
NA	TRBV7-3	TRBJ2-7	NA	CASSIAYEQYF	TGTGCCAGCAGCATAGCTTACGAGCAGTACTTC
medium-sized	TRBV11-2	TRBJ2-1	NA	CASSSSVEQFF	TGTGCCAGCAGCTCCTCTGTTGAGCAGTTCTTC
once	TRBV7-3	TRBJ2-1	TRBD1	CASSSAGTGSNEQFF	TGTGCCAGCAGCTCAGCCGGGACAGGGAGCAATGAGCAGTTCTTC
NA	TRBV12-3/TRBV12-4	TRBJ2-3	TRBD2	CASSPGTSGRGVF	TGTGCCAGCAGTCCCGGGACTAGCGGGAGGGGGGTCTTC
few	TRBV7-2	TRBJ2-5	NA	CASSSGQIETQYF	TGTGCCAGCAGCTCAGGGCAAATAGAGACCCAGTACTTC
medium-sized	TRBV6-1	TRBJ2-3	NA	CASSYALGDTQYF	TGTGCCAGCAGTTATGCTTTAGGAGATACGCAGTATTTT
NA	TRBV19	TRBJ1-1	NA	CASISGGSDSVEAFF	TGTGCCAGTATCTCGGGGGGTTCGGATTCGGTTGAAGCTTTCTTT
NA	TRBV12-3/TRBV12-4	TRBJ2-7	NA	CASRLGPSAGEQYF	TGTGCCAGCAGGTTGGGACCGTCGGCCGGCGAGCAGTACTTC
NA	TRBV4-3	TRBJ1-1	NA	CASSQGTDMNTEAFF	TGCGCCAGCAGCCAAGGGACCGACATGAACACTGAAGCTTTCTTT
medium-sized	TRBV24-1	TRBJ2-5	TRBD1	CATSGSGTGLSRAQYF	TGTGCCACCAGTGGTTCCGGGACAGGGCTCTCCCGGGCCCAGTACTTC
NA	TRBV19	TRBJ1-5	NA	CASSMGTGYIQPQHF	TGTGCCAGTAGTATGGGAACAGGGTATATTCAGCCCCAGCATTTT
NA	TRBV7-3	TRBJ2-1	TRBD2	CASSSQRTSSYNEQFF	TGTGCCAGCAGCTCCCAACGGACTAGCTCCTACAATGAGCAGTTCTTC
medium-sized	TRBV7-9	TRBJ2-7	NA	CASSHLESPLHF	TGTGCCAGCAGTCACTTGGAATCACCCCTCCACTTC
NA	TRBV11-2	TRBJ2-3	TRBD2	CASSSSGLSTDTQYF	TGTGCCAGCAGCTCATCGGGACTAAGCACAGATACGCAGTATTTT
once	TRBV7-8	TRBJ1-2	NA	CASSLKQGGYGYTF	TGTGCCAGCAGCTTAAAGCAGGGAGGGTATGGCTACACCTTC
NA	TRBV23-1	TRBJ1-5	NA	CASTPRGRAGQPQHF	TGCGCCAGCACCCCAAGGGGCCGGGCGGGACAGCCCCAGCATTTT
NA	TRBV7-8	TRBJ2-3	TRBD1	CASSEGQGRTDTQYF	TGTGCCAGCAGCGAGGGACAGGGCCGGACAGATACGCAGTATTTT
NA	TRBV10-2	TRBJ2-3	TRBD1	CASSAEQGRTDTQYF	TGCGCCAGCAGTGCGGAACAGGGGCGTACAGATACGCAGTATTTT
NA	TRBV7-2	TRBJ2-7	NA	CASSPSRNEQYF	TGTGCCAGCAGCCCTTCGAGGAACGAGCAGTACTTC
NA	TRBV7-8	TRBJ1-1	NA	CASSLDSGVTEAFF	TGTGCCAGCAGCTTAGATTCCGGGGTCACTGAAGCTTTCTTT
NA	TRBV12-5	TRBJ2-6	TRBD1	CASGLSGGNSGANVLTF	TGTGCTAGTGGTTTGTCAGGGGGCAACTCTGGGGCCAACGTCCTGACTTTC
many	TRBV24-1	TRBJ2-6	TRBD2	CATSEGLAGGWANVLTF	TGTGCCACCAGTGAAGGACTAGCGGGGGGGTGGGCCAACGTCCTGACTTTC
many	TRBV5-1	TRBJ2-3	TRBD1	CASSTGQGMTDTQYF	TGCGCCAGCAGCACTGGACAGGGTATGACAGATACGCAGTATTTT
NA	TRBV4-1	TRBJ2-3	NA	CASSQGWRVRVTDTQYF	TGCGCCAGCAGCCAAGGTTGGCGAGTGAGGGTCACAGATACGCAGTATTTT
few	TRBV7-9	TRBJ2-3	NA	CASSPAGDTQYF	TGTGCCAGCAGTCCAGCCGGAGATACGCAGTATTTT
once	TRBV12-3/TRBV12-4	TRBJ1-2	NA	CASSEARGAFYGYTF	TGTGCCAGCAGTGAGGCGAGGGGGGCTTTCTATGGCTACACCTTC
NA	TRBV7-2	TRBJ2-1	TRBD2	CASSLAHQRGFEQFF	TGTGCCAGCAGCTTAGCGCATCAGCGGGGGTTTGAGCAGTTCTTC
many	TRBV18	TRBJ2-1	TRBD2	CASSPYVTSENEQFF	TGTGCCAGCTCACCATACGTGACTAGCGAGAATGAGCAGTTCTTC
NA	TRBV5-1	TRBJ1-4	TRBD1	CASSLAGTGGEKLFF	TGCGCCAGCAGCTTGGCTGGAACAGGGGGTGAAAAACTGTTTTTT
many	TRBV6-1	TRBJ1-2	TRBD1	CASKGTGGYGYTF	TGTGCCAGCAAAGGGACAGGGGGCTATGGCTACACCTTC
NA	TRBV10-3	TRBJ2-7	NA	CAISGGMGEQYF	TGTGCCATCAGTGGCGGGATGGGCGAGCAGTACTTC